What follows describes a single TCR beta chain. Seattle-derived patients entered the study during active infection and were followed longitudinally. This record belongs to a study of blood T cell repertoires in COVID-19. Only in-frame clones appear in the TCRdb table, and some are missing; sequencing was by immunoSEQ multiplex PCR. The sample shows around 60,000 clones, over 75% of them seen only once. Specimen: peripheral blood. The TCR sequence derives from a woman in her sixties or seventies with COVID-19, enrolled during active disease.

This CDR3 reads CASSSGTGGFYEQYF. CDR3 nucleotides: TGTGCCAGCAGCTCCGGGACAGGGGGCTTCTACGAGCAGTACTTC. The V call is TRBV5-4, the J call TRBJ2-7; TRBD1 aligns across 12 bases. V shed 3 bases and J 3 bases; nucleotides not matched to a gene: 4. The CDR3 totals 15 residues. Germline V lookup: CDR1 SGHNT, CDR2 YYREEE (reference sequence).